The 18 T cell receptor beta chains below were found in one sample sequenced in a study of OX40 agonist ivuxolimab in advanced cancers. Data came from immunoSEQ multiplex PCR; TCRdb stores just in-frame clones and leaves some out. The table shows 10,000 to 14,000 clones, with roughly four fifths occurring only once. The sample was CD4+ or CD8+ T cells sorted from blood, taken in a trial of the OX40 agonist ivuxolimab. The source of these receptors is an adult with an advanced solid tumor such as melanoma, head and neck, liver or kidney cancer.

V and J are TRBV13 and TRBJ2-1, with D maybe TRBD2 (6 bases). The ends were cut back, 3 bases at V and 8 bases at J, with 11 bases in the middle. The CDR3 consists of 13 residues. CDR1 and CDR2 from the germline V gene are PRHDT and FYEKMQ (reference sequence). Here the CDR3 DNA reads TGTGCCAGCAGCTTCGTTTCGGGAGATGAGCAGTTCTTC. Translated, it gives CASSFVSGDEQFF.

This chain links TRBV5-6 with TRBJ1-5; 7 bases line up with TRBD1. The V and J ends lost 4 bases and 4 bases, in that order; junction bases with no gene match: 8. CDR1 and CDR2 from the germline V gene are SGHDT and YYEEEE. The CDR3 loop spans 15 amino acids. This chain's CDR3 is CASSPAGTANQPQHF. CDR3 in DNA: TGTGCCAGCAGCCCCGCCGGGACAGCAAATCAGCCCCAGCATTTT.

This chain joins TRBV11-2 and TRBJ2-7; the D call may be TRBD1 or TRBD2 (5 bases each). Germline V lookup: CDR1 SGHAT, CDR2 FQNNGV. CDR3 size: 13 residues. V gave up 1 base and J gave up 4 bases, with 8 bases separating them. CDR3 sequence reads: CASSLGGRYEQYF. CDR3 DNA sequence: TGTGCCAGCAGCTTAGGGGGACGGTACGAGCAGTACTTC. The entire variable domain, with the rest obtained from reference TRBV11-2 and TRBJ2-7, is as follows: EAGVAQSPRYKIIEKRQSVAFWCNPISGHATLYWYQQILGQGPKLLIQFQNNGVVDDSQLPKDRFSAERLKGVDSTLKIQPAKLEDSAVYLCASSLGGRYEQYFGPGTRLTVT.

The CDR3 here is CASSFGVNYEQYF. The CDR3 bases are TGCGCCAGCAGTTTCGGGGTTAATTACGAGCAGTACTTC. The V call is TRBV5-1, the J call TRBJ2-7; possible D gene TRBD2, 5 bases. In germline, CDR1 is SGHRS, CDR2 YFSETQ. The CDR3 is made up of 13 amino acids. V was pared by 5 bases and J by 4 bases, with 13 bases between.

This chain links TRBV4-1 with TRBJ1-4; 11 nucleotides align to TRBD1. Germline values: CDR1 MGHRA, CDR2 YSYEKL. CDR3 size: 16 residues. V shed 1 base and J 7 bases; nucleotides not matched to a gene: 5. Here the CDR3 DNA reads TGCGCCAGCAGCCAAGGTGTCGGGACAGGGGGTGAAAAACTGTTTTTT. Residues: CASSQGVGTGGEKLFF.

The chain uses TRBV7-9 and TRBJ2-7; 8 bases match TRBD2. This CDR3 spans 12 amino acids. Germline assignment: CDR1 SEHNR and CDR2 FQNEAQ (reference sequence). V lost 4 bases, J lost 6 bases, and 2 bases stayed unmatched. The CDR3 DNA reads TGTGCCAGCAGCTCTCTAGCGGGCGAGCAGTACTTC. Its translation: CASSSLAGEQYF.

The J gene is TRBJ2-1, the V gene TRBV5-1, with 9 bases lining up with TRBD2. Germline V gives CDR1 SGHRS, CDR2 YFSETQ. This CDR3 is 13 amino acids long. The J segment lost 6 bases and the V segment lost 7 bases, leaving 5 bases of the junction unmatched. CDR3 DNA: TGCGCCAGCTGGCGGGAGGGTTCCAATGAGCAGTTCTTC. This translates into CASWREGSNEQFF.

The CDR3 DNA reads as TGTGCCAGCAAAGACAGCGGGAGCCAAGAGACCCAGTACTTC. This codes for CASKDSGSQETQYF. The V gene is TRBV6-5, the J gene TRBJ2-5, with 8 bases matching TRBD2. The CDR3 is made up of 14 amino acids. V shed 7 bases, J shed 1 base, and the junction held 5 bases outside the gene matches. CDR1 and CDR2 from the germline V gene are MNHEY and SVGAGI.

This clone was observed a single time. The chain employs TRBV9 and TRBJ1-1; D is undetermined. This CDR3 contains 14 residues. Trimming stripped 3 bases from V and 5 bases from J, with 14 bases between. Germline CDR1 is SGDLS and CDR2 is YYNGEE. CDR3 loop: CASSAQGQFTEAFF. In DNA form, the CDR3 reads TGTGCCAGCAGCGCACAAGGTCAGTTTACTGAAGCTTTCTTT.

V usage is TRBV4-2 and J usage is TRBJ2-1; the match to TRBD1 covers 9 bases. V trimming: 0 bases; J trimming: 8 bases; junction bases outside the gene matches: 8. Germline lookup yields CDR1 LGHNA and CDR2 YNFKEQ. The CDR3 consists of 16 residues. The DNA of the CDR3 is TGTGCCAGCAGCCAAGACCCGGGACAGGGAAGCGATGAGCAGTTCTTC. Translation: CASSQDPGQGSDEQFF.

The rearrangement links TRBV2 to TRBJ1-5; D uncertain. Germline values: CDR1 SNHLY, CDR2 FYNNEI. Trimming cost V 3 bases and J 2 bases, with 11 bases left between them. There are 15 residues in the CDR3. For the CDR3, the DNA is TGTGCCAGCAGTGAGGGAAATTGGGGCAATCAGCCCCAGCATTTT. It codes for CASSEGNWGNQPQHF.

This clone was seen only once. The V gene is TRBV5-1, the J gene TRBJ2-7; D is perhaps TRBD1 (6 bases). With 3 bases removed from V and 6 bases from J, the gap between germline ends came to 10 bases. In germline, CDR1 is SGHRS, CDR2 YFSETQ. The CDR3 extends over 12 amino acids. CDR3: CASSSQGSEQYF. In nucleotides, the CDR3 is TGCGCCAGCAGCTCACAGGGCTCCGAGCAGTACTTC. Supplemented by reference TRBV5-1 and TRBJ2-7, the full variable domain reads KAGVTQTPRYLIKTRGQQVTLSCSPISGHRSVSWYQQTPGQGLQFLFEYFSETQRNKGNFPGRFSGRQFSNSRSEMNVSTLELGDSALYLCASSSQGSEQYFGPGTRLTVT.

The chain uses TRBV7-8 and TRBJ1-1; D perhaps matches TRBD1 (6 bases). This CDR3 contains 13 residues. Trimming removed 1 base from V and 4 bases from J, with 7 bases in between. Germline V gene sequence: CDR1 SGHVS, CDR2 FQNEAQ. CDR3 in DNA: TGTGCCAGCAGCTTAGGGGGGCGCACTGAAGCTTTCTTT. This sequence encodes CASSLGGRTEAFF.

The V gene is TRBV29-1, the J gene TRBJ2-3; 14 nucleotides agree with TRBD2. J lost 4 bases, V lost 3 bases, and 3 bases had no gene match. CDR3 length equals 15 residues. The germline V gene encodes CDR1 SQVTM and CDR2 ANQGSEA. The CDR3 DNA reads TGCAGCGTTGACGGGACTAGCGGGAGTTCAGATACGCAGTATTTT. Translating it yields CSVDGTSGSSDTQYF.

The chain employs TRBV25-1 and TRBJ2-7; D is unclear. V lost 1 base and J lost 7, with 14 bases in between. The CDR3 runs 14 residues. CDR1 and CDR2 (germline): MGHDK, SYGVNS. The CDR3: CASSELVKSQEQYF. For the CDR3, the DNA is TGTGCCAGCAGTGAATTAGTGAAATCGCAGGAGCAGTACTTC.

The V gene is TRBV27, the J gene TRBJ2-1, with unresolved D. Germline assignment: CDR1 MNHEY and CDR2 SMNVEV (reference sequence). V was clipped by 4 bases and J by 8 bases, with 9 bases between them. There are 12 residues in the CDR3. Written as DNA, the CDR3 is TGTGCCAGCAGTTGGTCCAGTGATGAGCAGTTCTTC. This sequence encodes CASSWSSDEQFF.

This rearrangement joins TRBV7-3 to TRBJ2-1; a weak D match, TRBD2 (5 bases). The CDR3 loop spans 13 amino acids. The germline V gene has CDR1 SGHTA and CDR2 FQGTGA. V lost 5 bases, J lost 4 bases, and 9 bases lay in between. The CDR3 region is CASSQDSYNEQFF. The CDR3 nucleotides are TGTGCCAGCAGCCAGGACTCGTACAATGAGCAGTTCTTC.

This sequence joins TRBV7-8 and TRBJ2-3; TRBD2 agrees at 10 bases. The CDR3 is 19 residues long. Germline CDR1 is SGHVS and CDR2 is FQNEAQ. V lost 2 bases and J lost 1; bases outside the gene matches: 12. CDR3 amino acids: CASSLIEASGSVGTDTQYF. The CDR3 DNA reads as TGTGCCAGCAGCTTAATTGAGGCTAGCGGGAGTGTTGGCACAGATACGCAGTATTTT.